This T cell receptor (beta chain) came from a study of tumor and adjacent non-tumor tissue in lung cancer. Study as a whole: The patients, around 9 men and roughly 5 women, were roughly 30 to 80 with stage I to III disease. Findings of the study overall: Compared with tumor, normal lung showed significantly lower TCR diversity.

The library came from three nested PCR rounds adapted from ARM-PCR protocols. MiXCR was run by TCRdb on the multiplex PCR reads, yielding one entry per CDR3 protein. The sample consists of 200,000 to 250,000 distinct CDR3 sequences, 70% to 75% of them appearing once. This sample's RNA came from whole unsorted tissue. Donors were chemotherapy-naive, newly diagnosed lung cancer surgical patients in China, August–late 2014. A word on this clonotype: Its antigen is unidentified. Given a much more abundant clone one base away, this may be a read error. No conserved phenylalanine or tryptophan is present at the end of the CDR3, so a read error is the likely explanation.

V was pared by 3 bases and J by 2 bases, with 20 bases between. The CDR3 loop spans 19 amino acids. Germline CDR1 reads MNHNY; CDR2 reads SVGAGI (reference sequence). This TCR came from a man aged 55 to 69 with non-small cell lung cancer. The source material was lung tumor tissue. V is TRBV6-6 and J is TRBJ1-6, with D maybe TRBD1 (5 bases). The CDR3 sequence: CASSYLPQVKSPYNSPLHS. CDR3 sequence (DNA): TGTGCCAGCAGTTATTTGCCACAGGTTAAGTCGCCCTATAATTCACCCCTCCACTCT.